The rows below give T cell receptor beta chains drawn from one sample of a study of T cell changes during pregnancy in multiple sclerosis. Only in-frame clones appear in the TCRdb table, and some are missing; sequencing was by immunoSEQ multiplex PCR. The data contain approximately 60,000 clones, 92% of them singletons. The sequencing here drew on CD4+ T cells from peripheral blood mononuclear cells, taken in the second trimester of pregnancy. These receptor sequences come from a female donor with multiple sclerosis, enrolled in a pregnancy study. Each CDR3 is given with its conserved first and last residue. The order of the fields is V gene, J gene, CDR3 protein.

TRBV30	TRBJ1-6	CAWSVNGATGRHF
TRBV15	TRBJ2-1	CATSRDLAGSSYNEQFF
TRBV27	TRBJ2-5	CASCRPPWETQYF
TRBV10-1	TRBJ1-3	CASSESTGNTIYF
TRBV30	TRBJ1-1	CAWSRGGMNTEAFF
TRBV5-6	TRBJ1-1	CASSWGQMNTEAFF
TRBV10-2	TRBJ2-2	CASSGAVTGELFF
TRBV11-3	TRBJ2-1	CASSFGGLEQFF
TRBV27	TRBJ1-1	CASTRSGARDTEAFF
TRBV7-8	TRBJ2-1	CASSYNGGDSYNEQFF
TRBV2	TRBJ2-1	CASRPGLAYNEQFF
TRBV7-6	TRBJ1-4	CASSLEGGGLLKLFF
TRBV19	TRBJ1-5	CASRWTDSNQPQHF
TRBV2	TRBJ2-1	CASGRDQGHNEQFF
TRBV6-5	TRBJ2-7	CASSYSSRDRDEQYF
TRBV7-3	TRBJ2-5	CASSPTGTGEETQYF
TRBV7-6	TRBJ2-7	CASSLDRGWNEQYF
TRBV7-3	TRBJ2-3	CASSLDTGAGDTQYF
TRBV5-1	TRBJ2-1	CASSLSRGGANEQFF
TRBV6-5	TRBJ2-5	CASSYSGGVIQETQYF
TRBV21-1	TRBJ2-4	CASSKSRWKRGVAKNIQYF
TRBV6-5	TRBJ2-1	CASSYIQGGEQFF